This T cell receptor (beta chain) appears in the sequencing data of a study of blood T cells in healthy people across ages (dated by TCRdb to the mid-2010s). Turning to the overall study: Template switching captured roughly one uniquely barcoded TCR beta cDNA molecule per two T cells in model experiments. To track age-related changes in TCR beta repertoire diversity, the study relied on deep sequencing normalized with unique cDNA molecular identifiers. The donors were split into four age groups: young (average 16 years), middle-aged (around 40), aged (around 67) and long-lived (roughly 88). For two donors (one aged 18 to 29 and one aged 80 or older), the study analyzed two additional independent replicas of 1 million unique cDNA reads from the same blood draw. On the study overall, not on this receptor specifically: Because profiling used bulk unsorted PBMCs, naive and antigen-experienced compartments could not be compared conclusively. As age increased, observed TCR beta diversity per million T cells dropped in a roughly linear way, and a significant reduction was already evident by age roughly 36. Estimates of total diversity from one million sequenced T cells were regarded as lower bounds and underestimates. The CMV infection status of donors was not known, potentially confounding age-related changes in expanded clonotypes. A strong correlation was found between observed TCR beta diversity and the percentage of naive T cells measured by flow cytometry. Compared with the aged group, the long-lived group had more naive CD4+ T cells, fewer expanded clones and increased TCR diversity, a pattern suggesting age selection.

There are many counts of this clonotype. It has no known antigen specificity. Per-nucleotide qualities are absent, and no much larger clonotype sits a single base away. Donors were under 40 systemically healthy Caucasian individuals from Russia aged roughly 6 to 95 years. Each donor gave ten milliliters of peripheral blood, drawn into EDTA-treated Vacutainer tubes. PBMCs were isolated by Ficoll-Paque density-gradient centrifugation, with at least 6 million obtained per sample. Trizol reagent was used to extract total RNA from the PBMCs, yielding at least 6 micrograms per sample. For every donor, flow cytometry on a PBMC aliquot measured the percentage of naive CD45RAhigh/CD27high T cells. The library was obtained by 5' RACE. These reads were obtained on an Illumina HiSeq 2500. A second PCR of roughly 6 to 11 cycles was run with a J-beta primer mix and a sample-barcoded 5' primer. A unique molecular identifier was introduced onto each TCR beta cDNA molecule by a template-switch 5' adaptor carrying 12 random nucleotides. Each sample yielded at least 2.5 million CDR3-containing paired-end reads. First-strand cDNA was synthesized from all RNA with the Mint cDNA synthesis kit, primed by a TRBC-specific oligonucleotide. Following uracil-DNA glycosylase treatment, all cDNA underwent a first 18-cycle PCR with the universal primers M1SS and BC2_uni_R. For the original study's pipeline: For normalization, 1 million high-quality reads were randomly selected from each sample, with every read carrying a distinct molecular identifier. Reads with shared molecular identifiers were discarded instead of being binned into consensus sequences. MiTCR, set to a Q25 quality threshold and the strictest error-elimination algorithm, was used for CDR3 identification, clonotype clustering and error correction. A nonparametric unseen species model with Euler transformation was used to estimate a lower bound on total TCR beta diversity. TCRdb reran the public reads through fastp at Q25 and MiXCR, keeping productive beta chains. Records with the same CDR3 protein are collapsed into one entry carrying the most frequent genes and DNA. What appears here as the V and J calls and clone size reflects TCRdb's work, not the paper's. The sample table holds 800,000 to 950,000 distinct CDR3 sequences, of which around 29% were seen once. Roughly a tenth of the sample is held by the ten biggest clonotypes.

CDR3 length: 15 amino acids, cysteine to phenylalanine. Of the read, only the CDR3 DNA is kept; its 45 bases are in frame from base 1. V is cut by 2 bases and J by 5 bases, and the space between the germline ends is 15 bases. CDR1 and CDR2 were assigned from the germline V gene as MNHEY and SVGAGI. These same records also appear under a second study, on T cells of mothers and their children. The second source states: Nine systemically healthy Caucasian individuals, comprising three mothers and their six children, were included as donors. cDNA synthesis consumed the entire amount of extracted RNA, loaded at approximately 1.6 ug RNA in each 15 ul reaction. In the second PCR, sample barcodes and 2-4 random nucleotides were introduced via the M1S primer. More than 9.5 million TCR beta CDR3 reads were obtained from each mother, and millions of reads were obtained from each child. TCR recombination output is similarly shaped by thymic selection in related and unrelated pairs, with a minor effect exerted by inherited differences. Related mother-child pairs always showed normalized repertoire overlap that was slightly higher than in unrelated mother-child pairs, though the difference was never significant. No persistent microchimeric T cell clones were detected, at a sensitivity of approximately 100 clones per million clonotypes. In the study, deep NGS was used to compare the TCR beta repertoires of mothers and children, and features distinguishing related mother-child pairs from unrelated individuals were sought. On average, the children were about 10 +/- 4 years old, while the mothers were roughly 36 +/- 4 years old. After adapter ligation was performed with NEBNext reagents, the libraries were sequenced on an Illumina HiSeq 2000 with 100+100 nt paired-end reads. To avoid cross-contamination, the mother libraries and the child libraries were prepared a month apart and sequenced in separate runs. For each donor, between 500,000 and 2,000,000 distinct TCR beta clonotypes were identified. Naive TCR beta clonotypes were estimated from low-frequency clonotypes matched to each donor's FACS-determined naive share, without sorting.

The sequenced sample was blood. The rearranged chain carries TRBV6-5 and TRBJ1-1; a tentative D call is TRBD1 (5 bases match). This TCR came from a woman between 40 and 50 years old in good health. The CDR3 protein is CASSYQGRAGTEAFF. The DNA sequence reads TGTGCCAGCAGTTACCAAGGCAGGGCAGGGACTGAAGCTTTCTTT.